The 24 T cell receptor beta chains below come from one sample, sequenced in a study of neurological immune-mediated disorders. TCRdb re-called the 5' RACE reads with MiXCR, one entry per CDR3 protein. The repertoire holds under 60,000 distinct CDR3 sequences, with about 25% as singletons. Sequenced input: PBMCs. These receptors were collected from a woman in her sixties or seventies in good health.

This clonotype was seen just once. A much larger clone lies one base from this, so it may be a read error. V and J are TRBV5-1 and TRBJ1-3; no clear D. Trimming cost V 4 bases and J 0 bases, with 11 bases left between them. CDR1 is SGHRS, CDR2 YFSETQ, per germline. This CDR3 has 15 residues. CDR3 protein: CASSVGWTSGNTIYF. In nucleotides, the CDR3 is TGCGCCAGCAGCGTCGGATGGACCTCTGGAAACACCATATATTTT.

This clonotype was observed many times. The J gene is TRBJ1-1, the V gene TRBV7-2; D is possibly TRBD1 (6 bases). Trimming removed 3 bases at V and 0 bases at J, with 8 bases between. The CDR3 extends over 14 amino acids. CDR1 is SGHTA, CDR2 FQGNSA, per germline. The CDR3 DNA is TGTGCCAGCAGCTTGACAGGCATGAACACTGAAGCTTTCTTT. Its protein is CASSLTGMNTEAFF. The full variable domain, its missing parts supplied by reference TRBV7-2 and TRBJ1-1, is GAGVSQSPSNKVTEKGKDVELRCDPISGHTALYWYRQSLGQGLEFLIYFQGNSAPDKSGLPSDRFSAERTGGSVSTLTIQRTQQEDSAVYLCASSLTGMNTEAFFGQGTRLTVV.

The sample holds many counts of this clonotype. The chain has TRBV6-5 and TRBJ1-1, with 9 bases aligning to TRBD1. The CDR3 sequence is 13 residues long. J was trimmed by 4 bases and V by 7 bases; bases with no gene match: 4. Per the germline V gene, CDR1 is MNHEY and CDR2 is SVGAGI. The CDR3 DNA reads TGTGCCAGCACATCGACAGGGGGCACTGAAGCTTTCTTT. Translation: CASTSTGGTEAFF.

This clonotype was seen repeatedly, ten times or more. The rearrangement uses TRBV15 and TRBJ2-7; possibly TRBD1 for D (6 bases). The V and J ends lost 3 bases and 3 bases respectively, with 12 bases between them. CDR3 length: 14 amino acids. Germline values: CDR1 LNHNV, CDR2 YYDKDF (reference sequence). CDR3 residues: CATSRGTPHYEQYF. In nucleotides, the CDR3 is TGTGCCACCAGCAGGGGGACACCTCACTACGAGCAGTACTTC.

The gene calls are TRBV7-2 and TRBJ2-1, with 7 nucleotides matching TRBD1. This CDR3 has 15 amino acids. Unmatched junction bases numbered 3, after V lost 2 bases and J lost 2 bases. Germline V CDR1 and CDR2: SGHTA, FQGNSA. The CDR3 DNA reads as TGTGCCAGCAGCTTAATCCAGGGGGCCTACAATGAGCAGTTCTTC. Amino acid sequence: CASSLIQGAYNEQFF.

This clonotype occurred many times. CDR3 amino acids: CASSPPGGSIRNEQFF. CDR3 coding DNA: TGTGCCAGCTCACCACCGGGAGGTAGTATAAGAAATGAGCAGTTCTTC. This rearrangement joins TRBV18 to TRBJ2-1; D possibly corresponds to TRBD2 (6 bases). CDR1 and CDR2 (germline): KGHSH, LQKENI. The CDR3 consists of 16 residues. Trimming left V 0 bases short and J 7 bases short, with 16 bases between.

This clonotype was recorded at least ten times. The rearrangement links TRBV20-1 to TRBJ2-1; 11 bases align to TRBD2. CDR1 is DFQATT, CDR2 SNEGSKA, per germline (reference sequence). CDR3 length: 13 residues. The V segment lost 6 bases and the J segment 7 bases; nucleotides outside the gene matches: 5. CDR3 amino acids: CSAETSGKNEQFF. The CDR3 DNA is TGCAGTGCGGAGACTAGCGGGAAGAATGAGCAGTTCTTC.

On this clonotype: The junction does not match germline at one end; this may be a read error. V gene TRBV5-1 combines with J gene TRBJ2-3; tentative D call: TRBD2 (6 bases). This CDR3 region has 15 residues. Germline V gene sequence: CDR1 SGHRS, CDR2 YFSETQ. This chain's CDR3 is CASSLKRVRTDKQYF. In DNA, the CDR3 is TGCGCCAGCAGCTTAAAGCGGGTCCGCACAGATAAGCAGTATTTT. The variable domain in full, with the rest retrieved from reference TRBV5-1 and TRBJ2-3, is KAGVTQTPRYLIKTRGQQVTLSCSPISGHRSVSWYQQTPGQGLQFLFEYFSETQRNKGNFPGRFSGRQFSNSRSEMNVSTLELGDSALYLCASSLKRVRTDKQYFGPGTRLTVL.

This clonotype has ten or more counts. The chain links TRBV25-1 to TRBJ2-3; 9 bases agree with TRBD2. J lost 8 bases, V lost 6 bases, and 6 bases had no gene match. This CDR3 is built from 13 residues. CDR1 is MGHDK, CDR2 SYGVNS, per germline. CDR3 nucleotide sequence: TGTGCCAGCAGCCCTAGCGGGGCGGCTACGCAGTATTTT. This encodes CASSPSGAATQYF.

The rearrangement joins TRBV18 to TRBJ1-1; TRBD1 is a possible D gene (5 bases). The germline V and J ends were trimmed by 2 bases and 4 bases, with 14 bases remaining between them. This CDR3 is 15 amino acids long. Germline V gene sequence: CDR1 KGHSH, CDR2 LQKENI. Here the CDR3 DNA reads TGTGCCAGCTCACCAAGTGGCCAGGGAGGCACTGAAGCTTTCTTT. Translating it yields CASSPSGQGGTEAFF.

This clonotype was seen ten or more times. This chain links TRBV7-2 with TRBJ1-2; no firm D call. The germline V and J ends were trimmed by 5 bases and 2 bases, with 9 bases remaining between them. The CDR3 loop spans 13 amino acids. Germline V CDR1 and CDR2: SGHTA, FQGNSA. The CDR3 DNA reads TGTGCCAGCAGCCTAAAAATCAACTATGGCTACACCTTC. Residues: CASSLKINYGYTF.

This clonotype was seen ten or more times. This CDR3 reads CAISQAPGADTQYF. Here the CDR3 DNA reads TGTGCCATCAGTCAGGCCCCCGGTGCAGATACGCAGTATTTT. The chain uses TRBV10-3 and TRBJ2-3; no firm D call. Germline lookup yields CDR1 ENHRY and CDR2 SYGVKD. Trimming stripped 5 bases from V and 4 bases from J, with 13 bases between. The CDR3 has 14 amino acids.

This clonotype was seen at least ten times. This chain connects TRBV6-2 or TRBV6-3 to TRBJ2-7, with D possibly TRBD2 on 6 matching bases. V was shortened by 4 bases and J by 4 bases, with 23 bases between the two germline ends. CDR3 length: 17 residues. Germline CDR1 is MNHEY and CDR2 is SVGEGT. The CDR3 coding sequence is TGTGCCAGCAGTTCCCGGAGGAGCGGGCTGAGTGGATACGAGCAGTACTTC. It specifies CASSSRRSGLSGYEQYF.

This clonotype was found many times. The V gene is TRBV20-1, the J gene TRBJ2-1; D is uncertain. Trimming took off 1 base at V and 2 bases at J, with 9 bases between the two ends. Germline CDR1 is DFQATT and CDR2 is SNEGSKA (reference sequence). The CDR3 contains 14 residues. CDR3 DNA sequence: TGCAGTGCTAGAGCGGTAGGAACCTACAATGAGCAGTTCTTC. This sequence encodes CSARAVGTYNEQFF.

The chain couples TRBV7-3 to TRBJ2-3; D gene unclear. The CDR3 length is 13 residues. Germline CDR1 is SGHTA and CDR2 is FQGTGA. Trimming took off 4 bases at V and 3 bases at J, with 8 bases between the two ends. The CDR3 loop is CASSSSRTDTQYF. The DNA for the CDR3 is TGTGCCAGCAGCTCCTCAAGGACAGATACGCAGTATTTT.

This clonotype was picked up many times. The J gene is TRBJ2-1, the V gene TRBV7-8; perhaps TRBD1 as D (6 bases). CDR3 length: 13 amino acids. In germline, CDR1 is SGHVS, CDR2 FQNEAQ. Between the trimmed V and J ends, which lost 7 bases and 8 bases, there was a span of 15 bases. The CDR3 DNA sequence: TGTGCCAGCACCTCGTGGGGGCGTGATGAGCAGTTCTTC. This gives the protein CASTSWGRDEQFF.

The chain couples TRBV30 to TRBJ2-1; TRBD2 agrees at 7 bases. V lost 8 bases and J lost 2; bases outside the gene matches: 12. CDR1 is GTSNPN and CDR2 is SVGIG in the germline V gene (reference sequence). The CDR3 has 15 residues. The CDR3 DNA reads TGTGCCCTTCAGGTGGGAGGGAGGCCCTACAATGAGCAGTTCTTC. Protein sequence: CALQVGGRPYNEQFF.

This clonotype occurred many times. The chain uses TRBV15 and TRBJ1-2; no firm D call. CDR1 and CDR2 from the germline V gene are LNHNV and YYDKDF (reference sequence). The CDR3 sequence is 16 residues long. The germline V and J ends were trimmed by 1 base and 7 bases, with 19 bases remaining between them. In nucleotides, the CDR3 is TGTGCCACCAGCAGAGCCGAAGGTACAGTTCGGAGTGGCTACACCTTC. As protein: CATSRAEGTVRSGYTF. Together with reference TRBV15 and TRBJ1-2, the CDR3 gives the full variable domain: DAMVIQNPRYQVTQFGKPVTLSCSQTLNHNVMYWYQQKSSQAPKLLFHYYDKDFNNEADTPDNFQSRRPNTSFCFLDIRSPGLGDTAMYLCATSRAEGTVRSGYTFGSGTRLTVV.

This clonotype was detected once. The chain is built from TRBV7-8 and TRBJ1-5; 7 bases agree with TRBD1. The germline gives CDR1 SGHVS, CDR2 FQNEAQ. The CDR3 has 16 amino acids. J gave up 7 bases and V 4 bases, and 13 bases lay outside the gene matches. CDR3 in amino acids: CASSWGPKQDRQPQHF. The DNA of the CDR3 is TGTGCCAGCAGCTGGGGACCAAAACAGGACAGGCAGCCCCAGCATTTT.

This clonotype was seen at least ten times. The rearrangement joins TRBV7-9 to TRBJ1-2, with no clear D. This CDR3 spans 14 amino acids. V dropped 7 bases and J dropped 1 base, with 13 bases sitting between them. The germline V gene encodes CDR1 SEHNR and CDR2 FQNEAQ (reference sequence). The CDR3 DNA reads as TGTGCCAGCAATACTGCGGGTGTTAACTATGGCTACACCTTC. It specifies CASNTAGVNYGYTF.

The rearrangement links TRBV20-1 to TRBJ2-3; weak D call: TRBD2 (6 bases). Trimming took off 2 bases at V and 2 bases at J, with 11 bases between the two ends. Per the germline V gene, CDR1 is DFQATT and CDR2 is SNEGSKA (reference sequence). The CDR3 runs to 14 residues. CDR3 nucleotide sequence: TGCAGTGCTAGACCGGGACTTTTCACAGATACGCAGTATTTT. Translation gives CSARPGLFTDTQYF.

This clonotype was observed at least ten times. The V call is TRBV20-1, the J call TRBJ1-1; 11 bases align to TRBD1. The CDR3 length is 14 residues. With V trimmed by 4 bases and J by 6 bases, 7 bases remained unmatched. Looked up from germline, CDR1 is DFQATT and CDR2 is SNEGSKA (reference sequence). The CDR3 nucleotides read TGCAGTGCTAATTCGGGACAGGGGGTCCCTGAAGCTTTCTTT. Its protein is CSANSGQGVPEAFF.

This clonotype was seen repeatedly, ten times or more. The chain combines TRBV29-1 with TRBJ2-5; perhaps D is TRBD1 or TRBD2 (7 bases each). The CDR3 is 14 amino acids. With 4 bases removed from V and 6 bases from J, the gap between germline ends came to 18 bases. CDR1 is SQVTM, CDR2 ANQGSEA, per germline. In DNA, the CDR3 is TGCAGCGTTGGACTGGGGGGGAGGGGGCAGACCCAGTACTTC. Translated, it gives CSVGLGGRGQTQYF.

The rearrangement links TRBV4-3 to TRBJ2-7; 9 bases agree with TRBD2. V lost 0 bases and J lost 2; bases outside the gene matches: 8. The CDR3 has 17 amino acids. Germline CDR1 and CDR2: LGHNA and YSLEER. CDR3 region: CASSQDHLAGSTYEQYF. The CDR3 region has the DNA TGCGCCAGCAGCCAAGATCATCTAGCGGGGAGCACCTACGAGCAGTACTTC.